This is a list of T cell receptor beta chains from one sample in a study of breast tumors, draining lymph nodes, adjacent tissues. TCRdb reprocessed the multiplex PCR reads via MiXCR and lists one record per CDR3 protein. The sample shows 150,000 to 200,000 distinct CDR3 sequences, 30% to 40% of them seen only once. The sample taken for sequencing was axillary lymph node tissue. These receptors were collected from a female donor with breast cancer. Some clones in this sample may be carry-over from other donors' samples. CDR3s include the opening cysteine and the closing phenylalanine or tryptophan. Fields, in order: V gene, J gene, D gene, clone size, CDR3 protein, CDR3 DNA. The D gene is left open where the match is weak. Clone sizes are given selectively: once, few, many, or a class where the clone is expanded.

v_call: TRBV7-2; j_call: TRBJ1-4; d_call: TRBD1; clone_size: NA; cdr3_aa: CASSLAPQGGNEKLFF; cdr3_nt: TGTGCCAGCAGCTTAGCGCCACAGGGGGGAAATGAAAAACTGTTTTTT
v_call: TRBV7-2; j_call: TRBJ2-6; d_call: NA; clone_size: NA; cdr3_aa: CASSLQTRQTQGLANVLTF; cdr3_nt: TGTGCCAGCAGCTTACAGACGCGACAGACCCAGGGTTTGGCCAACGTCCTGACTTTC
v_call: TRBV27; j_call: TRBJ1-5; d_call: NA; clone_size: many; cdr3_aa: CASSSYYSNQPQHF; cdr3_nt: TGTGCCAGCAGTTCCTACTATAGCAATCAGCCCCAGCATTTT
v_call: TRBV5-1; j_call: TRBJ1-1; d_call: NA; clone_size: NA; cdr3_aa: CASSRVRNTEAFF; cdr3_nt: TGCGCCAGCAGCCGGGTAAGGAACACTGAAGCTTTCTTT
v_call: TRBV5-5; j_call: TRBJ1-3; d_call: TRBD1; clone_size: NA; cdr3_aa: CASSLETGEGNTIYF; cdr3_nt: TGTGCCAGCAGCTTAGAGACAGGGGAAGGAAACACCATATATTTT
v_call: TRBV15; j_call: TRBJ2-7; d_call: TRBD2; clone_size: NA; cdr3_aa: CATSSRLAEGRSEQYF; cdr3_nt: TGTGCCACCAGCAGCAGACTAGCGGAAGGAAGGAGCGAGCAGTACTTC
v_call: TRBV2; j_call: TRBJ1-2; d_call: TRBD1; clone_size: many; cdr3_aa: CASSEARDRGTGYTF; cdr3_nt: TGTGCCAGCAGTGAAGCTCGGGACAGGGGAACAGGCTACACCTTC
v_call: TRBV3-1; j_call: TRBJ1-4; d_call: NA; clone_size: many; cdr3_aa: CASSQVDGNREKLFF; cdr3_nt: TGTGCCAGCAGCCAAGTCGACGGTAATCGTGAAAAACTGTTTTTT
v_call: TRBV10-1; j_call: TRBJ2-2; d_call: TRBD1; clone_size: NA; cdr3_aa: CASSDRQGENTGELFF; cdr3_nt: TGCGCCAGCAGTGACCGACAGGGAGAAAACACCGGGGAGCTGTTTTTT
v_call: TRBV5-1; j_call: TRBJ2-3; d_call: NA; clone_size: many; cdr3_aa: CASSPLDGGETQYF; cdr3_nt: TGCGCCAGCAGCCCTCTTGATGGGGGCGAGACGCAGTATTTT
v_call: TRBV10-3; j_call: TRBJ2-7; d_call: TRBD2; clone_size: NA; cdr3_aa: CAISGGLVYYEQYF; cdr3_nt: TGTGCCATCAGTGGGGGACTAGTTTACTACGAGCAGTACTTC
v_call: TRBV7-6; j_call: TRBJ2-7; d_call: NA; clone_size: many; cdr3_aa: CASSLTDGGGSYEQYF; cdr3_nt: TGTGCCAGCAGCTTAACCGACGGAGGAGGTTCCTACGAGCAGTACTTC
v_call: TRBV14; j_call: TRBJ2-7; d_call: NA; clone_size: many; cdr3_aa: CASSQGPGFYEQYF; cdr3_nt: TGTGCCAGCAGCCAAGGCCCAGGGTTTTACGAGCAGTACTTC
v_call: TRBV6-1; j_call: TRBJ2-2; d_call: NA; clone_size: many; cdr3_aa: CASTVRQPGVGGELFF; cdr3_nt: TGTGCCAGCACTGTTCGACAGCCAGGAGTCGGCGGGGAGCTGTTTTTT
v_call: TRBV20-1; j_call: TRBJ1-2; d_call: NA; clone_size: NA; cdr3_aa: CSAPKTRSTYGYTF; cdr3_nt: TGCAGTGCACCCAAAACCCGCTCAACTTATGGCTACACCTTC
v_call: TRBV28; j_call: TRBJ1-6; d_call: NA; clone_size: many; cdr3_aa: CASSPNRAPDSPLHF; cdr3_nt: TGTGCCAGCAGCCCGAACAGGGCTCCTGATTCACCCCTCCACTTT
v_call: TRBV15; j_call: TRBJ2-6; d_call: NA; clone_size: many; cdr3_aa: CATSRVPSNVLTF; cdr3_nt: TGTGCCACCAGCCGGGTTCCCTCCAACGTCCTGACTTTC
v_call: TRBV30; j_call: TRBJ2-5; d_call: NA; clone_size: many; cdr3_aa: CAWSVPSTGPPGTQYF; cdr3_nt: TGTGCCTGGAGTGTACCGTCGACAGGACCACCAGGGACCCAGTACTTC
v_call: TRBV7-3; j_call: TRBJ2-5; d_call: NA; clone_size: NA; cdr3_aa: CASSLRTLQETQYF; cdr3_nt: TGTGCCAGCAGCTTACGGACCCTTCAAGAGACCCAGTACTTC
v_call: TRBV5-1; j_call: TRBJ1-4; d_call: NA; clone_size: many; cdr3_aa: CASSSTSRNEKLFF; cdr3_nt: TGCGCCAGCAGCTCCACGAGCCGCAATGAAAAACTGTTTTTT